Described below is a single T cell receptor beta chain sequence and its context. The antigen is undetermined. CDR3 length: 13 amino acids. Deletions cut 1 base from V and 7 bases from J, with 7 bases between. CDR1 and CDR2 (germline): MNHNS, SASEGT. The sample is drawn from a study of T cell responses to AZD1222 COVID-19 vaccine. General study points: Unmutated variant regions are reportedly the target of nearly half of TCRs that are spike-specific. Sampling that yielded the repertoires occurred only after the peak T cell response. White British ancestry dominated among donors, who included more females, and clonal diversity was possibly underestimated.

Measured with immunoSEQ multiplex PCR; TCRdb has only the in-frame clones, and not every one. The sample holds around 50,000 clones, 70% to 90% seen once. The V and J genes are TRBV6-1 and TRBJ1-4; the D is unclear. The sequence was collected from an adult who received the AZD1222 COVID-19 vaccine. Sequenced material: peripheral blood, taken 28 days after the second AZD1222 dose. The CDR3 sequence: CASSEGVREKLFF. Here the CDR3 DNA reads TGTGCCAGCAGTGAAGGGGTCCGTGAAAAACTGTTTTTT.